This T cell receptor beta chain was observed in a study of T cell changes during pregnancy in multiple sclerosis. Assay used: immunoSEQ multiplex PCR; TCRdb lists only in-frame clones, some missing. The table lists approximately 52,000 clones, 88% of them singletons. Trimming took 7 bases from V and 0 from J; bases not matched to a gene: 8. This CDR3 comprises 18 residues. Germline lookup yields CDR1 MDHEN and CDR2 SYDVKM. The receptor was derived from a female donor with multiple sclerosis, enrolled in a pregnancy study. Material: CD4+ T cells from peripheral blood mononuclear cells, obtained in the second trimester of pregnancy. This rearrangement joins TRBV28 to TRBJ2-4; 14 nucleotides agree with TRBD2. The CDR3 spells CASKSGLAGGLAKNIQYF. DNA for the CDR3: TGTGCCAGCAAAAGCGGACTAGCGGGGGGTTTAGCCAAAAACATTCAGTACTTC.